This T cell receptor beta chain was captured by sequencing in a study of shared clonotypes between healthy human individuals. Authors' methods: Junction-only sequences without quality scores came from ImmunoSEQ, so filtering differed. The data were produced by immunoSEQ multiplex PCR, yet TCRdb's version contains in-frame clones alone and is incomplete. For V, J and clone size, that table is used; D and trimming come from the DNA. This table holds around 1.1 million clones, approximately 78% found once. Regarding the study as a whole: Across a handful of donors, naive CD4 shared approximately 4.5%, naive CD8 over 3%, memory CD4 more than 2%, memory CD8 0.35% to 0.5%. The small donor group covered limited genetic and exposure diversity. Only blood was sampled, and tissue TCR repertoires likely differ from blood ones.

Trimming took 4 bases from V and 0 from J, leaving 13 bases between them. The CDR3 contains 15 residues. The germline V gene encodes CDR1 SGHDT and CDR2 YYEEEE. Notes on this clone: Its target is not known.

The rearrangement links TRBV5-6 to TRBJ1-1; D not certain. The TCR was taken from a man aged 18 to 30 in good health. Some clones in this sample may be carry-over from other donors' samples. The sequencing sample was made of memory CD4+ T cells from PBMCs. Subset: CD45RA-negative fraction. The CDR3 nucleotides are TGTGCCAGCAGCACGTATCAGATTATGAACACTGAAGCTTTCTTT. Translated: CASSTYQIMNTEAFF.